Below, 25 T cell receptor beta chains from the same sample are listed, as sequenced in a study of OX40 agonist ivuxolimab in advanced cancers. The protocol was immunoSEQ multiplex PCR, while the TCRdb copy is restricted to in-frame clones and leaves out a portion. In the table there are around 110,000 clones, less than 95% of which are singletons. The sequencing used CD4+ or CD8+ T cells sorted from blood, collected in a trial of the OX40 agonist ivuxolimab. These receptors were obtained from an adult with an advanced solid tumor such as melanoma, head and neck, liver or kidney cancer.

The chain carries TRBV28 and TRBJ2-5; 8 bases align to TRBD1. The J call may be wrong; the DNA end is better matched by TRBJ2-7. CDR1 and CDR2 from the germline V gene are MDHEN and SYDVKM. This CDR3 has 15 residues. The CDR3 DNA reads TGTGCCAGCAGCACGGCCGGACAGGGCTCCTACGAGCAGTACTTC. Translating it yields CASSTAGQGSYEQYF.

The genes are TRBV7-9 and TRBJ1-2; D remains ambiguous. With 3 bases removed from V and 8 bases from J, the gap between germline ends came to 10 bases. CDR3 size: 12 residues. Germline V gives CDR1 SEHNR, CDR2 FQNEAQ (reference sequence). The CDR3 sequence: CASSFRAEGYTF. The CDR3 DNA follows: TGTGCCAGCAGCTTCCGGGCAGAAGGCTACACCTTC.

This clone was detected once. V and J are TRBV5-1 and TRBJ2-3; the D gene is possibly TRBD2 (6 bases). The germline V gene has CDR1 SGHRS and CDR2 YFSETQ. This CDR3 contains 15 residues. The ends were cut back, 0 bases at V and 1 base at J, with 9 bases in the middle. CDR3 residues: CASSLAGDGTDTQYF. The CDR3 bases are TGCGCCAGCAGCTTGGCGGGGGACGGCACAGATACGCAGTATTTT.

The rearrangement joins TRBV7-8 to TRBJ2-3; 7 bases map to TRBD2. V dropped 5 bases and J dropped 8; count of bases not matched to a gene: 22. This CDR3 spans 18 amino acids. Germline V gene lookup returns CDR1 SGHVS and CDR2 FQNEAQ. The CDR3, as DNA: TGTGCCAGCAGCCAACTCCCCTCCGGCAGGGCGGGGAGGGGTACGCAGTATTTT. Translated, it gives CASSQLPSGRAGRGTQYF.

The CDR3 DNA follows: TGTGCCAGCAGCCAAGTATGGGGCACAGATACGCAGTATTTT. This codes for CASSQVWGTDTQYF. The chain has TRBV11-2 and TRBJ2-3; D gene uncertain. Germline CDR1 SGHAT, CDR2 FQNNGV. CDR3 length: 14 amino acids. Trimming left V 5 bases short and J 1 base short, with 10 bases between.

This clone was detected once. V and J are TRBV30 and TRBJ2-7; D gene ambiguous. This CDR3 has 11 amino acids. CDR1 is GTSNPN and CDR2 is SVGIG in the germline V gene (reference sequence). Trimming cost V 0 bases and J 12 bases, with 12 bases left between them. The CDR3 here is CAWSVGPMAYF. In DNA form, the CDR3 reads TGTGCCTGGAGTGTCGGGCCTATGGCGTACTTC.

V is TRBV28 and J is TRBJ2-3; tentatively, D is TRBD2 (5 bases). Germline V CDR1 and CDR2: MDHEN, SYDVKM. The V end was cut by 3 bases, the J end by 4 bases, with 14 bases between. The CDR3 is 15 residues long. The CDR3: CASSFEGQRPDTQYF. CDR3 bases: TGTGCCAGCAGTTTTGAGGGCCAACGACCAGATACGCAGTATTTT. Variable domain in full (rest from reference TRBV28 and TRBJ2-3): DVKVTQSSRYLVKRTGEKVFLECVQDMDHENMFWYRQDPGLGLRLIYFSYDVKMKEKGDIPEGYSVSREKKERFSLILESASTNQTSMYLCASSFEGQRPDTQYFGPGTRLTVL.

The chain combines TRBV7-2 with TRBJ1-3; maybe TRBD1 (5 bases). This CDR3 has 14 amino acids. CDR1 is SGHTA and CDR2 is FQGNSA in the germline V gene. The germline V and J ends were trimmed by 2 bases and 2 bases, with 7 bases remaining between them. CDR3 in DNA: TGTGCCAGCAGCTTATACAGGCCTGGAAACACCATATATTTT. Its translation is CASSLYRPGNTIYF.

This clone occurred a few times. In nucleotides, the CDR3 is TGTGCCAGTACCCCACGGTTAGGGGGCAGCGCCTCCTACGAGCAGTACTTC. Translating gives CASTPRLGGSASYEQYF. This sequence joins TRBV19 and TRBJ2-7; TRBD1 agrees at 7 bases. The CDR3 sequence is 17 residues long. CDR1 is LNHDA and CDR2 is SQIVND in the germline V gene (reference sequence). The J segment lost 0 bases and the V segment lost 7 bases, leaving 15 bases of the junction unmatched.

The gene calls are TRBV7-2 and TRBJ1-2; 9 nucleotides align to TRBD1. The V gene's germline CDR1 is SGHTA and CDR2 FQGNSA. Trimming at V came to 7 bases and at J to 4 bases, leaving 10 bases not matched to a gene. The CDR3 consists of 15 residues. The CDR3 is CASTLGRDRAYGYTF. DNA for the CDR3: TGTGCCAGCACCCTTGGGCGGGACAGGGCCTATGGCTACACCTTC.

V gene TRBV4-2 combines with J gene TRBJ1-3; D is undetermined. Trimming pared 4 bases from V and 3 bases from J, leaving 10 bases between. CDR1 LGHNA and CDR2 YNFKEQ come from the germline V gene. The CDR3 contains 14 residues. The CDR3 sequence: CASSPGKNGNTIYF. CDR3 DNA sequence: TGTGCCAGCAGCCCTGGGAAAAATGGAAACACCATATATTTT.

V is TRBV7-9 and J is TRBJ1-2, with D perhaps TRBD1 (6 bases). Trimming took off 3 bases at V and 5 bases at J, with 13 bases between the two ends. Germline V gives CDR1 SEHNR, CDR2 FQNEAQ (reference sequence). This CDR3 spans 14 amino acids. The CDR3 sequence: CASSFGQGGYGYTF. The CDR3 DNA reads as TGTGCCAGCAGCTTCGGTCAAGGGGGATATGGCTACACCTTC.

V and J are TRBV7-2 and TRBJ1-3; D gene uncertain. Between the trimmed V and J ends, which lost 0 bases and 0 bases, there was a span of 6 bases. The CDR3 is made up of 15 amino acids. The germline V gene encodes CDR1 SGHTA and CDR2 FQGNSA. The CDR3 here is CASSLAAASGNTIYF. The CDR3 DNA reads TGTGCCAGCAGCTTAGCTGCAGCCTCTGGAAACACCATATATTTT.

J is TRBJ1-2 and V is TRBV28; D unresolved. Deletions cut 2 bases from V and 0 bases from J, with 10 bases between. The germline CDR1 and CDR2 sequences are MDHEN and SYDVKM. The CDR3 sequence is 15 residues long. The CDR3 loop is CASSLRSLANYGYTF. The DNA for the CDR3 is TGTGCCAGCAGTTTACGGTCCCTCGCTAACTATGGCTACACCTTC.

V and J are TRBV5-4 and TRBJ1-2; D may be TRBD1 (5 bases). Deletions cut 0 bases from V and 5 bases from J, with 17 bases between. The CDR3 spans 16 residues. Germline V lookup: CDR1 SGHNT, CDR2 YYREEE (reference sequence). In DNA, the CDR3 is TGTGCCAGCAGCTTGGATCCCCAGGGAGATGGATATGGCTACACCTTC. Its protein is CASSLDPQGDGYGYTF.

The chain uses TRBV28 and TRBJ2-7; 8 nucleotides line up with TRBD1. This CDR3 has 15 amino acids. Germline CDR1 and CDR2: MDHEN and SYDVKM. The ends lost 7 bases at V and 4 bases at J; junction bases unmatched: 12. The CDR3 protein is CASTPPRGRRYEQYF. DNA for the CDR3: TGTGCCAGCACTCCCCCCAGGGGGCGCAGGTACGAGCAGTACTTC. Using reference TRBV28 and TRBJ2-7 for the parts outside the CDR3, the full variable domain is DVKVTQSSRYLVKRTGEKVFLECVQDMDHENMFWYRQDPGLGLRLIYFSYDVKMKEKGDIPEGYSVSREKKERFSLILESASTNQTSMYLCASTPPRGRRYEQYFGPGTRLTVT.

The rearrangement joins TRBV19 to TRBJ1-1, with D perhaps matching TRBD1 (5 bases). Germline CDR1 LNHDA, CDR2 SQIVND (reference sequence). The CDR3 spans 12 residues. V was trimmed by 8 bases and J by 0 bases, leaving 7 bases between them. The CDR3 is CASRGLNTEAFF. In DNA form, the CDR3 reads TGTGCCAGTCGGGGGTTGAACACTGAAGCTTTCTTT.

This chain uses TRBV12-5 with TRBJ2-3, with D perhaps matching TRBD1 or TRBD2 (5 bases each). The germline V and J ends were trimmed by 5 bases and 6 bases, with 15 bases remaining between them. This CDR3 is 14 amino acids long. Germline values: CDR1 LGHNT, CDR2 FRNRAP. The CDR3 DNA reads as TGTGCTAGTGGTCCGCAGGGAACTAGGGATACGCAGTATTTT. Translating it yields CASGPQGTRDTQYF. Together with reference TRBV12-5 and TRBJ2-3, the CDR3 gives the full variable domain: DARVTQTPRHKVTEMGQEVTMRCQPILGHNTVFWYRQTMMQGLELLAYFRNRAPLDDSGMPKDRFSAEMPDATLATLKIQPSEPRDSAVYFCASGPQGTRDTQYFGPGTRLTVL.

The rearrangement joins TRBV5-1 to TRBJ2-1; TRBD2 matches at 11 bases. The length of the CDR3 is 17 residues. The V gene's germline CDR1 is SGHRS and CDR2 YFSETQ. Trimming at V came to 3 bases and at J to 4 bases, leaving 9 bases not matched to a gene. The DNA for the CDR3 is TGCGCCAGCAGCTCCGACCCTACTAGCGGGGGATACAATGAGCAGTTCTTC. This translates into CASSSDPTSGGYNEQFF.

This clone was observed a few times. Relative to the germline gene, one junction end is altered; a read error may explain this. This chain connects TRBV19 to TRBJ1-2; 8 nucleotides match TRBD1. Germline V gene data show CDR1 as LNHDA and CDR2 as SQIVND (reference sequence). The CDR3 covers 13 residues. The CDR3 loop is CASKDRENYGYTF. CDR3 nucleotides: TGTGCCAGTAAGGACAGGGAGAACTACGGCTACACCTTC.

CDR3 coding DNA: TGTGCCAGCGAGCCGGGACAGGGTATGGGCAATCAGCCCCAGCATTTT. It codes for CASEPGQGMGNQPQHF. The chain recombines TRBV2 with TRBJ1-5; 9 nucleotides agree with TRBD1. Germline-derived CDR1 and CDR2 are SNHLY and FYNNEI. CDR3 size: 16 residues. V was clipped by 8 bases and J by 2 bases; unmatched bases: 10. The variable domain in full, with the rest retrieved from reference TRBV2 and TRBJ1-5, is EPEVTQTPSHQVTQMGQEVILRCVPISNHLYFYWYRQILGQKVEFLVSFYNNEISEKSEIFDDQFSVERPDGSNFTLKIRSTKLEDSAMYFCASEPGQGMGNQPQHFGDGTRLSIL.

The V gene is TRBV6-5, the J gene TRBJ1-6, with 7 positions matching TRBD1. This CDR3 is 14 amino acids long. Trimming cost V 6 bases and J 5 bases; bases outside gene matches: 4. CDR1 is MNHEY and CDR2 is SVGAGI in the germline V gene. CDR3 protein: CASRTQGDNSPLHF. In DNA, the CDR3 is TGTGCCAGCAGGACCCAGGGGGATAATTCACCCCTCCACTTT.

The chain employs TRBV2 and TRBJ2-3; 7 bases are shared with TRBD1. Germline-derived CDR1 and CDR2 are SNHLY and FYNNEI. The CDR3 is 16 amino acids. Trimming cost V 7 bases and J 9 bases; bases outside gene matches: 19. The CDR3 here is CASTNVAGGRQSTQYF. In DNA form, the CDR3 reads TGTGCCAGCACTAACGTGGCAGGGGGACGTCAGTCAACGCAGTATTTT. Combining the CDR3 with reference TRBV2 and TRBJ2-3 gives the whole variable domain EPEVTQTPSHQVTQMGQEVILRCVPISNHLYFYWYRQILGQKVEFLVSFYNNEISEKSEIFDDQFSVERPDGSNFTLKIRSTKLEDSAMYFCASTNVAGGRQSTQYFGPGTRLTVL.

V and J are TRBV27 and TRBJ2-3; 10 nucleotides match TRBD2. From germline, CDR1 is MNHEY and CDR2 SMNVEV (reference sequence). V gave up 2 bases and J gave up 0 bases; unmatched junction bases: 2. The CDR3 runs to 16 residues. CDR3 amino acids: CASSLLGLASTDTQYF. The CDR3 nucleotides are TGTGCCAGCAGTTTACTGGGACTAGCGAGCACAGATACGCAGTATTTT.

The chain carries TRBV25-1 and TRBJ1-3; D not resolved. CDR3 size: 15 residues. The germline V gene has CDR1 MGHDK and CDR2 SYGVNS. V dropped 3 bases and J dropped 1 base, with 10 bases sitting between them. This chain's CDR3 is CASSDYTLSGNTIYF. In DNA form, the CDR3 reads TGTGCCAGCAGTGACTATACGCTATCTGGAAACACCATATATTTT.